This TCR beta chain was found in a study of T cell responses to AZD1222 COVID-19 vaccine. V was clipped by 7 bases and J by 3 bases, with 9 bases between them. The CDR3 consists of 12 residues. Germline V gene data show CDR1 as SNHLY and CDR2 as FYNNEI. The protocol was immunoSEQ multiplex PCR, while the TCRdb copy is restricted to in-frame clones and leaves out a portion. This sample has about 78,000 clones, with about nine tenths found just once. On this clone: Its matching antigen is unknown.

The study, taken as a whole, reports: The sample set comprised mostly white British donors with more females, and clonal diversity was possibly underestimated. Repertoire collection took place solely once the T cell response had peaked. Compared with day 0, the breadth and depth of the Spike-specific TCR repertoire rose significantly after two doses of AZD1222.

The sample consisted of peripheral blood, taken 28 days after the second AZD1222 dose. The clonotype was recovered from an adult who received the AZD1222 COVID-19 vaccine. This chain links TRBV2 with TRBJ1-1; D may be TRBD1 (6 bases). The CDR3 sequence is CASKNRDTEAFF. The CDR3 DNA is TGTGCCAGCAAGAACAGGGACACTGAAGCTTTCTTT.